This T cell receptor beta chain was sequenced during a study of T cells in localized non-small cell lung cancer. Of note for this clone: Antigen specificity is unknown.

Whole-study findings and limits: Median about 58 top-100 tumor clones were shared with paired adjacent lung. The highest T cell clonality was in uninvolved adjacent lung, above tumor. Heterogeneity remains possible, as sequencing covered one tumor region only. Patients showing higher blood T cell density tended to see longer overall survival.

The V segment lost 0 bases and the J segment 4 bases; nucleotides outside the gene matches: 6. The CDR3 runs 16 residues. Germline V gene data show CDR1 as MNHEY and CDR2 as SVGAGI. Sequencing was performed with immunoSEQ multiplex PCR; in TCRdb, only in-frame clones are kept and a portion is missing. In the table there are 45,000 to 60,000 clones, just over 85% of which are singletons. The source is a woman aged 40-75 years with stage I lung adenocarcinoma. The chain uses TRBV6-5 and TRBJ1-1; 9 bases line up with TRBD1. Sequences were derived from peripheral blood, sampled before any cancer treatment. CDR3 bases: TGTGCCAGCAGTTACTCGGCCGGGACAGGGTTCACTGAAGCTTTCTTT. Translation: CASSYSAGTGFTEAFF.